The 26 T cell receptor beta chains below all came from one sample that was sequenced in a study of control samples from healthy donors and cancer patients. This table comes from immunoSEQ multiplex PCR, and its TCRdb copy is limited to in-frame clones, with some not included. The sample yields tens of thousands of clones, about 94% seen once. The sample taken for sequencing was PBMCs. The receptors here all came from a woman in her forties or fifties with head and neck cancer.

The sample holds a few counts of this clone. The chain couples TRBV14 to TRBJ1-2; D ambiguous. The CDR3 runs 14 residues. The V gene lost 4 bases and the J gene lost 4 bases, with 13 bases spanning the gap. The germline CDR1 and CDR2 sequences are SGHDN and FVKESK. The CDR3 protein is CASSLGLTFYGYTF. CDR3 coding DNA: TGTGCCAGCAGCCTAGGGCTAACCTTCTATGGCTACACCTTC.

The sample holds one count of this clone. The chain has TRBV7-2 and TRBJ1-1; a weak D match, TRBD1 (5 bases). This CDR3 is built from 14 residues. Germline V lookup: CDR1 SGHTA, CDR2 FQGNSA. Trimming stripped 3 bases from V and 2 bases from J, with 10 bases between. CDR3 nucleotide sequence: TGTGCCAGCAGCTTTATGGGGGACAACACTGAAGCTTTCTTT. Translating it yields CASSFMGDNTEAFF.

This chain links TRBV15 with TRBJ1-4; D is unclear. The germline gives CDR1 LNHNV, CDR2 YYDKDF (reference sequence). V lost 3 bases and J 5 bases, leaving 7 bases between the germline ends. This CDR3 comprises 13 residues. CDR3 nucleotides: TGTGCCACCAGCAGGGCCACCAATGAAAAACTGTTTTTT. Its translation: CATSRATNEKLFF.

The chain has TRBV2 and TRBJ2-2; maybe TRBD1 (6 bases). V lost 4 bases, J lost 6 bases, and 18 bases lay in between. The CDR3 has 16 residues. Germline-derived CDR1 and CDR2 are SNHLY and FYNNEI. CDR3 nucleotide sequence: TGTGCCAGCAGTGGCGAACAGGGCGGTATGCCCGGGGAGCTGTTTTTT. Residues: CASSGEQGGMPGELFF.

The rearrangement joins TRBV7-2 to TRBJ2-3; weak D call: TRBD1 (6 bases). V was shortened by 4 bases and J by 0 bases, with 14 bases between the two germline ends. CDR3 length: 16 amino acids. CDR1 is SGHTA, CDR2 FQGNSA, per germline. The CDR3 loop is CASSSGARGSTDTQYF. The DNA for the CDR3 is TGTGCCAGCAGCTCTGGGGCCAGGGGAAGCACAGATACGCAGTATTTT.

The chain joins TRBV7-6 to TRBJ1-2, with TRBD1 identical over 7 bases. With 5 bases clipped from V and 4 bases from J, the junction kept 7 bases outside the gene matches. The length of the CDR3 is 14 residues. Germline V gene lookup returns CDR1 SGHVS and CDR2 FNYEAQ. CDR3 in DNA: TGTGCCAGCAGCCCCAGAACAGGGGTCTATGGCTACACCTTC. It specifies CASSPRTGVYGYTF.

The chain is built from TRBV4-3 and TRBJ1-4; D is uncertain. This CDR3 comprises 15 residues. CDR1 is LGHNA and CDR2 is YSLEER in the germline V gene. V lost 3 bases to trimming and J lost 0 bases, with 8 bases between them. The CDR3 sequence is CASSHTRATNEKLFF. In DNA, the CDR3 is TGCGCCAGCAGCCATACCCGTGCAACTAATGAAAAACTGTTTTTT.

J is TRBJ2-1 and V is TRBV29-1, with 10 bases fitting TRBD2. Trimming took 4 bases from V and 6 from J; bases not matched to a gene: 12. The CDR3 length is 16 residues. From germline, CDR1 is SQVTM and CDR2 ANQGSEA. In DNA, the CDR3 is TGCAGCGTTGTCCCACCCGGGACTAGCGCAGGCAATGAGCAGTTCTTC. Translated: CSVVPPGTSAGNEQFF.

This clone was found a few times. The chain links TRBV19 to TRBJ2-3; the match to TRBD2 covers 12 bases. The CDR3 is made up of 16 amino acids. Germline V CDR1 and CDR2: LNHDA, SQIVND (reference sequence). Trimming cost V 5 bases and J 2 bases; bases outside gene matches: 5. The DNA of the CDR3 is TGTGCCAGTAGTTACACTAGCGGGGGGTTCACAGATACGCAGTATTTT. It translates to CASSYTSGGFTDTQYF.

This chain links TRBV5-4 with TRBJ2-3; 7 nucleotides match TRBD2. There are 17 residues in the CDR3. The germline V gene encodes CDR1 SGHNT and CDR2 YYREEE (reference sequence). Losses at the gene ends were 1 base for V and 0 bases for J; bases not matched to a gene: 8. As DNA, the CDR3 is TGTGCCAGCAGCTTGAGGGCTAGCGGTACTAGCACAGATACGCAGTATTTT. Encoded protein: CASSLRASGTSTDTQYF.

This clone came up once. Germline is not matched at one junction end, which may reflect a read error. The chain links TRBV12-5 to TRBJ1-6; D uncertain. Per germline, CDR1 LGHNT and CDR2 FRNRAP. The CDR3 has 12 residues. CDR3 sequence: CASGPTPQSIVF. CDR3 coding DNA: TGTGCTAGTGGTCCCACCCCCCAGTCCATAGTCTTT.

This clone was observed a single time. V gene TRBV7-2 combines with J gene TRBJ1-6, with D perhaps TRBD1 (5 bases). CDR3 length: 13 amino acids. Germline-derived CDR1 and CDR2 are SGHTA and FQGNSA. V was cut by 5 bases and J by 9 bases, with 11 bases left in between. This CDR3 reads CASSLGGFSPLHF. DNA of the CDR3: TGTGCCAGCAGCCTCGGGGGGTTTTCACCCCTCCACTTT.

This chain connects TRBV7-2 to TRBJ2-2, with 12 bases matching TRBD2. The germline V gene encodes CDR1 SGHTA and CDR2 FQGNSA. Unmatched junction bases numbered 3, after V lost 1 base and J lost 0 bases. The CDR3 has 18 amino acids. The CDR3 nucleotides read TGTGCCAGCAGCTTAGGCCTAGCGGGAGGGGCGAACACCGGGGAGCTGTTTTTT. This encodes CASSLGLAGGANTGELFF.

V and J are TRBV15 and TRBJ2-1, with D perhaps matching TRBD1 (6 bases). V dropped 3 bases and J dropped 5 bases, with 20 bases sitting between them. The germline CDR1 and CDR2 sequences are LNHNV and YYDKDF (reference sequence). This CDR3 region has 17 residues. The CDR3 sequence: CATSRDSYRETNNEQFF. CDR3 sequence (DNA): TGTGCCACCAGCAGGGACAGCTACAGGGAAACGAACAATGAGCAGTTCTTC.

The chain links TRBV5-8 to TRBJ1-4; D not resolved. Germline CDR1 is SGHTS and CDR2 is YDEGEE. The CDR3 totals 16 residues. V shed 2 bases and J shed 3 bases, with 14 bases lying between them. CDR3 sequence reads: CASSLRRTEPNEKLFF. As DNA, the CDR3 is TGTGCCAGCAGCTTAAGGAGGACGGAACCTAATGAAAAACTGTTTTTT.

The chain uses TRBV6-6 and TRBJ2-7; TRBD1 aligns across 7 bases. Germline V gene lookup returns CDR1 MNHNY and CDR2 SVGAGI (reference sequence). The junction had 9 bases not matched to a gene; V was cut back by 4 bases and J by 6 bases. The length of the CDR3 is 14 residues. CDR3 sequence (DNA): TGTGCCAGCAGTTTAGGGACAGCCGCTATCGAGCAGTACTTC. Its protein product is CASSLGTAAIEQYF.

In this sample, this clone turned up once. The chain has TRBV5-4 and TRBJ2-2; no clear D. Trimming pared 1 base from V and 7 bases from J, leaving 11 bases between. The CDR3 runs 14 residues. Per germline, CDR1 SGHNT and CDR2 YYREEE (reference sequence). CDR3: CASSLWGLGGELFF. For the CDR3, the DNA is TGTGCCAGCAGCTTGTGGGGTTTGGGCGGGGAGCTGTTTTTT. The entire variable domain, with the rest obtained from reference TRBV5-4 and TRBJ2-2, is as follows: ETGVTQSPTHLIKTRGQQVTLRCSSQSGHNTVSWYQQALGQGPQFIFQYYREEENGRGNFPPRFSGLQFPNYSSELNVNALELDDSALYLCASSLWGLGGELFFGEGSRLTVL.

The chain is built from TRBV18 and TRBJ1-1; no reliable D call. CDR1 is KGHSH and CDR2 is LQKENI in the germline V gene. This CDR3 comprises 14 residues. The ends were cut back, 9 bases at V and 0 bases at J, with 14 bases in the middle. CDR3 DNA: TGTGCCAGTAATGTGGACCGGATGAACACTGAAGCTTTCTTT. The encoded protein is CASNVDRMNTEAFF.

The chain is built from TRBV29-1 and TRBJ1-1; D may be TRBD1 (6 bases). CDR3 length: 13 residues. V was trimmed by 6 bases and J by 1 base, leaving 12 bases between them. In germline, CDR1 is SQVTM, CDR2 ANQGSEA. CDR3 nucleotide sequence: TGCAGCGTGATGAAGGGACAGAACACTGAAGCTTTCTTT. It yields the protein CSVMKGQNTEAFF.

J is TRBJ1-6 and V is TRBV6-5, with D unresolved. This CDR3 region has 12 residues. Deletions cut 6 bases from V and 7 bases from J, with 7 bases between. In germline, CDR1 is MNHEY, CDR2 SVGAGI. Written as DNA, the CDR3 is TGTGCCAGCAGGCCAGTAAATTCACCCCTCCACTTT. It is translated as CASRPVNSPLHF.

The CDR3 DNA follows: TGTGCCAGCAGCTTAGGGGCGGGCGGCAATCAGCCCCAGCATTTT. Translating gives CASSLGAGGNQPQHF. The chain is built from TRBV7-9 and TRBJ1-5; no clear D. Germline loops: CDR1 SEHNR, CDR2 FQNEAQ (reference sequence). The V end lost 1 base, the J end lost 2 bases, and 9 bases lay between the germline ends. This CDR3 spans 15 amino acids.

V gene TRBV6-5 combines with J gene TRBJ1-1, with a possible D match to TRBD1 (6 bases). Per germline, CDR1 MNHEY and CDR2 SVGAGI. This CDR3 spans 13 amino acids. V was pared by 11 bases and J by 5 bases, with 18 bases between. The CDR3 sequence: CASDGRGRTEAFF. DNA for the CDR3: TGTGCCTCTGACGGCCGGGGGCGGACTGAAGCTTTCTTT.

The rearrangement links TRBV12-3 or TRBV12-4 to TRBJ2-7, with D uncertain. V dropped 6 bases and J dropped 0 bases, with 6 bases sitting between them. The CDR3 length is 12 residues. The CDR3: CASSLISYEQYF. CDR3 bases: TGTGCCAGCAGCCTCATCTCCTACGAGCAGTACTTC.

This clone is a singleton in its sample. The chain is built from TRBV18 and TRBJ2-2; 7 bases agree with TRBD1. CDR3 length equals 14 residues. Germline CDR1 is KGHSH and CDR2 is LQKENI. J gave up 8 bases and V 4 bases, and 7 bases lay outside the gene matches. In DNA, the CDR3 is TGTGCCAGCTCACTTGGACAGGTCGGAGGGGAGCTGTTTTTT. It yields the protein CASSLGQVGGELFF.

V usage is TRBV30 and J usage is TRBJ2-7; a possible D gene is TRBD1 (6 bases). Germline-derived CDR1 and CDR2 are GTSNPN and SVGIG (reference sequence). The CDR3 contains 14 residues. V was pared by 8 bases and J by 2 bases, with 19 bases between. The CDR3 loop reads CALKVFAGAYEQYF. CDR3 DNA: TGTGCCCTCAAGGTCTTCGCAGGGGCCTACGAGCAGTACTTC. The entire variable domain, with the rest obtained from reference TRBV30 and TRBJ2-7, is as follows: SQTIHQWPATLVQPVGSPLSLECTVEGTSNPNLYWYRQAAGRGLQLLFYSVGIGQISSEVPQNLSASRPQDRQFILSSKKLLLSDSGFYLCALKVFAGAYEQYFGPGTRLTVT.

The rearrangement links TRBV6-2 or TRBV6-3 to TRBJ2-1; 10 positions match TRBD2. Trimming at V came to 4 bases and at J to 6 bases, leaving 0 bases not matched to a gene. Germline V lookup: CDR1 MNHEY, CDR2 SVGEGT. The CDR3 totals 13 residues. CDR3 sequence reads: CASSWTSGNEQFF. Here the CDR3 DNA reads TGTGCCAGCAGTTGGACTAGCGGCAATGAGCAGTTCTTC.